This TCR beta chain was identified in a study of beta chain features in type 1 diabetes. About the study: Cells sorted and examined across all samples totaled 85 million to 110 million. Findings and caveats of the study: The study found that naive, central memory and Treg TCRB repertoires appeared more similar in patients than in healthy donors.

The CDR3 is 13 amino acids. V lost 5 bases and J lost 10, with 15 bases in between. Germline CDR1 is MNHEY and CDR2 is SVGAGI. This clone has more than one count but fewer than ten. Its antigen is as yet unknown. As every portion of the isolated RNA was reverse transcribed, the sequencing read expressed TCRB transcripts. Libraries were prepared by immunoSEQ multiplex PCR; TCRdb keeps only in-frame clonotypes and omits some of them. The sample has some 900,000 clones; roughly 17% are singletons. The gene calls are TRBV6-5 and TRBJ2-1, with a weak D call TRBD2 (6 bases). The sequenced sample consisted of naive CD4+ T cells from blood. The TCR sequence derives from a woman aged 18-29 years in good health. The CDR3 DNA reads as TGTGCCAGCAGTCTAGCAGGAGGGATCGAGCAGTTCTTC. Protein sequence: CASSLAGGIEQFF.